Each of the 30 T cell receptor beta chains below was sequenced from the same sample in a study of blood T cell repertoires in COVID-19 (dated by TCRdb to 2020 to 2021). Receptor libraries were prepared by the immunoSEQ multiplex PCR assay. Held by TCRdb, this immuneACCESS table contains in-frame sequences only and omits some clones. Under half of the omission traces to an unresolved V gene where checked; the cause of the rest is unknown. The sample table contains about 140,000 clones; only one count was recorded for around 79% of them. About 2.9% of the sample is held by the ten biggest clonotypes. Sequenced: PBMCs or T cells enriched from blood (not recorded which). The receptors come from a woman aged 45 to 65 who had recovered from COVID-19.

J is TRBJ2-7 and V is TRBV4-2; tentatively, D is TRBD2 (5 bases). V lost 0 bases, J lost 0 bases, and 9 bases lay in between. Germline-derived CDR1 and CDR2 are LGHNA and YNFKEQ. The CDR3 has 15 amino acids. The CDR3 is CASSQEAVYSYEQYF. Written as DNA, the CDR3 is TGTGCCAGCAGCCAAGAAGCGGTTTACTCCTACGAGCAGTACTTC.

The chain uses TRBV6-6 and TRBJ1-2, with TRBD1 identical over 11 bases. CDR1 is MNHNY and CDR2 is SVGAGI in the germline V gene (reference sequence). Trimming at V came to 5 bases and at J to 3 bases, leaving 5 bases not matched to a gene. The CDR3 runs 15 residues. The CDR3 reads CASSLGTGGDYGYTF. DNA of the CDR3: TGTGCCAGCAGTCTAGGGACAGGGGGAGACTATGGCTACACCTTC.

V gene TRBV19 combines with J gene TRBJ2-7; 9 bases are a match to TRBD1. Germline assignment: CDR1 LNHDA and CDR2 SQIVND (reference sequence). The CDR3 is made up of 14 amino acids. The V and J ends lost 5 bases and 4 bases, in that order; junction bases with no gene match: 6. CDR3: CASSPGTGKYEQYF. In nucleotides, the CDR3 is TGTGCCAGTAGTCCTGGGACAGGGAAGTACGAGCAGTACTTC. The full variable domain, with the rest looked up from reference TRBV19 and TRBJ2-7, is DGGITQSPKYLFRKEGQNVTLSCEQNLNHDAMYWYRQDPGQGLRLIYYSQIVNDFQKGDIAEGYSVSREKKESFPLTVTSAQKNPTAFYLCASSPGTGKYEQYFGPGTRLTVT.

The rearrangement uses TRBV4-1 and TRBJ2-1; 9 positions agree with TRBD1. The CDR3 consists of 18 residues. Per germline, CDR1 MGHRA and CDR2 YSYEKL. V lost 0 bases and J lost 4; bases outside the gene matches: 10. The CDR3 reads CASSQDSGQGLGYNEQFF. CDR3 nucleotide sequence: TGCGCCAGCAGCCAAGATTCCGGACAGGGGTTGGGATACAATGAGCAGTTCTTC.

The chain uses TRBV2 and TRBJ1-1; 8 bases are shared with TRBD1. The CDR3 runs to 16 residues. The V and J ends lost 6 bases and 0 bases, in that order; junction bases with no gene match: 9. Germline CDR1 is SNHLY and CDR2 is FYNNEI. CDR3 loop: CASSIRGQTMNTEAFF. The CDR3 DNA is TGTGCCAGCAGCATCAGGGGGCAGACGATGAACACTGAAGCTTTCTTT. The variable domain in full, with the rest retrieved from reference TRBV2 and TRBJ1-1, is EPEVTQTPSHQVTQMGQEVILRCVPISNHLYFYWYRQILGQKVEFLVSFYNNEISEKSEIFDDQFSVERPDGSNFTLKIRSTKLEDSAMYFCASSIRGQTMNTEAFFGQGTRLTVV.

The V call is TRBV3-1 (or the pseudogene TRBV3-2), the J call TRBJ2-5; no clear D gene. Germline values: CDR1 LGHDT, CDR2 YNNKEL (reference sequence). Trimming cost V 4 bases and J 3 bases, with 12 bases left between them. The CDR3 spans 14 residues. CDR3 nucleotides: TGTGCCAGCAGCCCCCTCGGGTTAAAAGAGACCCAGTACTTC. This sequence encodes CASSPLGLKETQYF.

The genes are TRBV19 and TRBJ1-5; D unresolved. V lost 6 bases and J lost 0, with 9 bases in between. Germline CDR1 LNHDA, CDR2 SQIVND (reference sequence). The CDR3 runs 14 residues. In DNA form, the CDR3 reads TGTGCCAGTAGCGGGAAAAATAGCAATCAGCCCCAGCATTTT. It translates to CASSGKNSNQPQHF. The whole variable domain, filled in from reference TRBV19 and TRBJ1-5, reads DGGITQSPKYLFRKEGQNVTLSCEQNLNHDAMYWYRQDPGQGLRLIYYSQIVNDFQKGDIAEGYSVSREKKESFPLTVTSAQKNPTAFYLCASSGKNSNQPQHFGDGTRLSIL.

V gene TRBV5-8 combines with J gene TRBJ2-6; D is possibly TRBD1 (6 bases). Trimming removed 3 bases at V and 1 base at J, with 8 bases between. The CDR3 sequence is 15 residues long. CDR1 SGHTS and CDR2 YDEGEE come from the germline V gene. The CDR3 DNA follows: TGTGCCAGCAGCTACAGGGTGTCTGGGGCCAACGTCCTGACTTTC. Amino acid sequence: CASSYRVSGANVLTF.

The rearrangement links TRBV9 to TRBJ2-3; D may be TRBD2 (7 bases). The V end lost 3 bases, the J end lost 2 bases, and 16 bases lay between the germline ends. CDR1 and CDR2 from the germline V gene are SGDLS and YYNGEE. The CDR3 has 16 amino acids. The CDR3 loop is CASSGGGFPTTDTQYF. The CDR3 DNA follows: TGTGCCAGCAGCGGGGGGGGCTTCCCTACCACAGATACGCAGTATTTT.

This sequence joins TRBV3-1 (or the pseudogene TRBV3-2) and TRBJ2-6, with D possibly matching TRBD1 (6 bases). Germline V gene sequence: CDR1 LGHDT, CDR2 YNNKEL (reference sequence). This CDR3 contains 16 residues. Trimming stripped 0 bases from V and 3 bases from J, with 9 bases between. The CDR3 protein is CASSQDRGSGANVLTF. DNA of the CDR3: TGTGCCAGCAGCCAAGACAGGGGAAGTGGGGCCAACGTCCTGACTTTC.

The chain links TRBV7-8 to TRBJ1-3; D is ambiguous. Trimming shortened V by 5 bases and J by 0 bases, and 17 bases separated the two germline ends. Looked up from germline, CDR1 is SGHVS and CDR2 is FQNEAQ. The length of the CDR3 is 17 residues. CDR3 sequence: CASSPTISGTSGNTIYF. CDR3 nucleotides: TGTGCCAGCAGCCCCACCATTTCAGGAACCTCTGGAAACACCATATATTTT.

This clone was counted a few times. At one of its ends the junction is not consistent with the germline gene, which may arise from a read error. The V and J genes are TRBV3-1 (or the pseudogene TRBV3-2) and TRBJ2-7, with TRBD1 matching 7 bases. CDR1 LGHDT and CDR2 YNNKEL come from the germline V gene (reference sequence). The CDR3 is made up of 12 amino acids. CDR3 residues: CASSHEDREFHF. The CDR3 DNA reads TGTGCCAGCAGCCATGAAGACAGGGAGTTCCACTTC.

In its sample, this clone was seen a few times. The genes are TRBV9 and TRBJ1-3, with a possible D match to TRBD1 (6 bases). V was pared by 0 bases and J by 0 bases, with 13 bases between. The CDR3 has 17 amino acids. CDR1 SGDLS and CDR2 YYNGEE come from the germline V gene. The CDR3 loop is CASSVGPDRRSGNTIYF. The CDR3 coding sequence is TGTGCCAGCAGCGTAGGACCGGACAGACGCTCTGGAAACACCATATATTTT.

The genes are TRBV3-1 (or the pseudogene TRBV3-2) and TRBJ1-1, with D perhaps matching TRBD1 (5 bases). CDR1 and CDR2 (germline): LGHDT, YNNKEL (reference sequence). Trimming removed 2 bases from V and 0 bases from J, with 7 bases in between. The CDR3 loop spans 14 amino acids. The CDR3 DNA is TGTGCCAGCAGCCAAAACAGGATGAACACTGAAGCTTTCTTT. Protein: CASSQNRMNTEAFF.

V and J are TRBV4-1 and TRBJ1-2; D is unclear. Germline V lookup: CDR1 MGHRA, CDR2 YSYEKL. The ends were cut back, 2 bases at V and 4 bases at J, with 14 bases in the middle. The length of the CDR3 is 15 residues. The CDR3 spells CASSQNHQSLYGYTF. The DNA for the CDR3 is TGCGCCAGCAGCCAAAATCATCAGTCCCTCTATGGCTACACCTTC.

This chain connects TRBV28 to TRBJ1-4; 8 bases fit TRBD1. V dropped 6 bases and J dropped 4; count of bases not matched to a gene: 10. Germline CDR1 reads MDHEN; CDR2 reads SYDVKM. CDR3 length equals 16 residues. The DNA for the CDR3 is TGTGCCAGCAGGGAGACAGGGGAGTTAGGTAATGAAAAACTGTTTTTT. It is translated as CASRETGELGNEKLFF.

V gene TRBV13 combines with J gene TRBJ2-3, with 11 nucleotides matching TRBD2. This CDR3 has 18 residues. Looked up from germline, CDR1 is PRHDT and CDR2 is FYEKMQ (reference sequence). V gave up 7 bases and J gave up 3 bases; unmatched junction bases: 15. CDR3 loop: CASTLLAGADMGTDTQYF. The DNA for the CDR3 is TGTGCCAGCACCCTACTAGCGGGAGCGGATATGGGGACAGATACGCAGTATTTT.

The chain couples TRBV5-5 to TRBJ1-1; 9 nucleotides align to TRBD1. Germline V gives CDR1 SGHKS, CDR2 YYEKEE (reference sequence). The length of the CDR3 is 16 residues. Trimming at V came to 3 bases and at J to 0 bases, leaving 6 bases not matched to a gene. The CDR3 DNA reads TGTGCCAGCAGCTCTCAGGGACAGGGCATGAACACTGAAGCTTTCTTT. Protein product: CASSSQGQGMNTEAFF.

This chain connects TRBV19 to TRBJ2-5; D unresolved. Germline V lookup: CDR1 LNHDA, CDR2 SQIVND (reference sequence). The CDR3 length is 13 residues. V gave up 5 bases and J gave up 5 bases, with 12 bases separating them. CDR3 residues: CASSVGSHETQYF. The CDR3 nucleotides read TGTGCCAGTAGTGTAGGTAGTCATGAGACCCAGTACTTC.

V and J are TRBV6-5 and TRBJ2-7, with TRBD2 matching over 7 bases. V gave up 2 bases and J gave up 2 bases; unmatched junction bases: 3. Germline V CDR1 and CDR2: MNHEY, SVGAGI. CDR3 size: 14 residues. CDR3 in DNA: TGTGCCAGCAGTTACCGGGGAGGGACCTACGAGCAGTACTTC. It codes for CASSYRGGTYEQYF.

This rearrangement joins TRBV27 to TRBJ2-2, with TRBD1 identical over 8 bases. The length of the CDR3 is 19 residues. CDR1 and CDR2 (germline): MNHEY, SMNVEV (reference sequence). V dropped 5 bases and J dropped 4; count of bases not matched to a gene: 18. The CDR3: CASSQPGNRGFSGTGELFF. CDR3 coding DNA: TGTGCCAGCAGTCAACCGGGGAACAGGGGGTTTAGTGGCACCGGGGAGCTGTTTTTT.

The chain carries TRBV29-1 and TRBJ2-1, with 8 nucleotides matching TRBD2. Per germline, CDR1 SQVTM and CDR2 ANQGSEA. Germline trimming cut 7 bases from V and 8 bases from J; bases unmatched to any gene: 13. This CDR3 has 14 amino acids. CDR3 nucleotides: TGCAGCGCTCGGGGGGGAGATCGAGGAGATGAGCAGTTCTTC. It codes for CSARGGDRGDEQFF.

The chain carries TRBV7-9 and TRBJ2-2; D is possibly TRBD2 (5 bases). V gave up 10 bases and J gave up 3 bases, with 21 bases separating them. This CDR3 spans 16 amino acids. Germline V gene sequence: CDR1 SEHNR, CDR2 FQNEAQ (reference sequence). For the CDR3, the DNA is TGTGCCACGAAGGCCATGGGAGAGGTATACACCGGGGAGCTGTTTTTT. It codes for CATKAMGEVYTGELFF.

This clone was seen once. The chain employs TRBV5-4 and TRBJ1-1; 9 bases match TRBD1. The CDR3 spans 13 residues. Germline CDR1 is SGHNT and CDR2 is YYREEE (reference sequence). V dropped 6 bases and J dropped 4; count of bases not matched to a gene: 4. CDR3: CASTGTGSTEAFF. The CDR3 region has the DNA TGTGCCAGCACCGGGACAGGGAGCACTGAAGCTTTCTTT.

This clone was found once. The genes are TRBV4-1 and TRBJ1-1, with D uncertain. The CDR3 contains 14 residues. Looked up from germline, CDR1 is MGHRA and CDR2 is YSYEKL. Trimming removed 3 bases at V and 6 bases at J, with 14 bases between. The CDR3 sequence: CASSQALVGAEAFF. CDR3 nucleotide sequence: TGCGCCAGCAGCCAGGCTTTGGTGGGAGCTGAAGCTTTCTTT.

This clone is a singleton in its sample. The CDR3 DNA reads as TGTGCCAGCAGTTACTCATTCGGGAGTCAGGAGACCCAGTACTTC. It yields the protein CASSYSFGSQETQYF. This sequence joins TRBV6-5 and TRBJ2-5; D possibly corresponds to TRBD2 (6 bases). The CDR3 runs to 15 residues. The V and J ends lost 0 bases and 5 bases respectively, with 13 bases between them. Germline V gene data show CDR1 as MNHEY and CDR2 as SVGAGI.

The J gene is TRBJ1-2, the V gene TRBV2, with D possibly being TRBD1 (5 bases). This CDR3 is built from 13 residues. Germline lookup yields CDR1 SNHLY and CDR2 FYNNEI. V shed 6 bases and J shed 7 bases, with 15 bases lying between them. CDR3 residues: CASRAGPGGGYTF. The CDR3 DNA follows: TGTGCCAGCAGAGCAGGGCCCGGGGGTGGCTACACCTTC.

The sample holds one count of this clone. J is TRBJ2-2 and V is TRBV6-5; weak D call: TRBD2 (6 bases). With 0 bases removed from V and 4 bases from J, the gap between germline ends came to 9 bases. The germline V gene has CDR1 MNHEY and CDR2 SVGAGI. The CDR3 length is 15 residues. CDR3 loop: CASSYSGLPTGELFF. In DNA, the CDR3 is TGTGCCAGCAGTTACTCGGGACTCCCCACCGGGGAGCTGTTTTTT.

The chain carries TRBV7-3 and TRBJ1-3, with 8 bases matching TRBD1. CDR3 length: 15 residues. Germline assignment: CDR1 SGHTA and CDR2 FQGTGA. V shed 4 bases, J shed 2 bases, and the junction held 4 bases outside the gene matches. The chain's CDR3 is CASSSTGGAGNTIYF. For the CDR3, the DNA is TGTGCCAGCAGCTCTACAGGGGGGGCTGGAAACACCATATATTTT. Complete variable domain (other parts from reference TRBV7-3 and TRBJ1-3): GAGVSQTPSNKVTEKGKYVELRCDPISGHTALYWYRQSLGQGPEFLIYFQGTGAADDSGLPNDRFFAVRPEGSVSTLKIQRTERGDSAVYLCASSSTGGAGNTIYFGEGSWLTVV.

J is TRBJ1-5 and V is TRBV19; D not resolved. Germline values: CDR1 LNHDA, CDR2 SQIVND (reference sequence). V shed 2 bases and J shed 0 bases, with 14 bases lying between them. This CDR3 is 17 amino acids long. The CDR3, as DNA: TGTGCCAGTAGTATACTCGAAACTACGTATAGCAATCAGCCCCAGCATTTT. The encoded protein is CASSILETTYSNQPQHF.